The clone carrying this T cell receptor beta chain has just a few counts. The antigen is not known. The data are from a study of T cell responses to AZD1222 COVID-19 vaccine. The overall study: Timing groups of about 4 and about 12 weeks for second doses were pooled.

Study-level results: The study identified only six AZD1222 recipients as seropositive at baseline. Clonal diversity may have been underestimated in mostly white British donors. Distributed over spike, vaccine-associated CD4 TCRs predominated at 160-218 and 743-854.

Here immunoSEQ multiplex PCR was the method, and the copy in TCRdb shows in-frame clones only, minus some. Here the sample spans 100,000 to 150,000 clones, 90% being singletons. The CDR3 runs to 13 residues. In germline, CDR1 is SEHNR, CDR2 FQNEAQ (reference sequence). Between the trimmed V and J ends, which lost 4 bases and 8 bases, there was a span of 12 bases. The chain couples TRBV7-9 to TRBJ1-3, with a possible D match to TRBD1 (6 bases). The sequenced sample was peripheral blood, obtained on day 0 of AZD1222 vaccination. The source is an adult in good health. The chain's CDR3 is CASSSWTEDTIYF. DNA for the CDR3: TGTGCCAGCAGCTCGTGGACAGAGGACACCATATATTTT.